These T cell receptor beta chains were read from a single sample in a study of shared clonotypes between healthy human individuals. TCRdb's table, derived via immunoSEQ multiplex PCR, lists solely in-frame clones and lacks some. The sample comprises around 440,000 clones, approximately 80% of which are singletons, and about 12% rests with the top ten. Sequencing was carried out using PBMCs. Every receptor here comes from a woman aged 40 to 50 in good health. Some clones in this sample may be carry-over from other donors' samples. Both conserved end residues are part of each CDR3. The D gene is left open where the match is weak. Expanded clones are given a class, and other clones once, few, many or no size at all.

V,J,size,D,DNA,CDR3
TRBV4-1,TRBJ2-7,many,NA,TGCGCCAGCAGCCCGACACGAACTTCCTACGAGCAGTACTTC,CASSPTRTSYEQYF
TRBV19,TRBJ1-5,NA,TRBD1,TGTGCCAGTAGTAACCAGGGGGGGAGAGGTCAGCCCCAGCATTTT,CASSNQGGRGQPQHF
TRBV7-2,TRBJ2-7,NA,NA,TGTGCCAGCAGCTTAGATGACTACGAGCAGTACTTC,CASSLDDYEQYF
TRBV4-1,TRBJ2-7,NA,TRBD2,TGCGCCAGCAGCCATCTAGCGGGAGCTTCCTACGAGCAGTACTTC,CASSHLAGASYEQYF
TRBV4-2,TRBJ2-7,many,TRBD2,TGTGCCAGCAGCCAAGGAGCGGGAGGCGTCGACGAGCAGTACTTC,CASSQGAGGVDEQYF
TRBV9,TRBJ2-5,NA,TRBD1,TGTGCCAGCAGCGTCGACAGGGCCCCTGAGGAGACCCAGTACTTC,CASSVDRAPEETQYF
TRBV15,TRBJ2-7,once,NA,TGTGCCACCAGCAGACCAGGCAGCTCCTACGAGCAGTACTTC,CATSRPGSSYEQYF
TRBV5-6,TRBJ2-7,NA,NA,TGTGCCAGCAGCTTGGCAGGTTCCCACGAGCAGTACTTC,CASSLAGSHEQYF
TRBV28,TRBJ2-1,NA,NA,TGTGCCAGCAAACCCTCGGGGGTTATCTGGCCGTTCTTC,CASKPSGVIWPFF
TRBV6-5,TRBJ2-7,NA,TRBD2,TGTGCCAGCAGTTACACACTTAGCGGGAGGGCCTACGAGCAGTACTTC,CASSYTLSGRAYEQYF
TRBV27,TRBJ1-2,NA,NA,TGTGCCAGCAGTTCGCCCGAAGCTAACTATGGCTACACCTTC,CASSSPEANYGYTF
TRBV28,TRBJ1-2,many,NA,TGTGCCAGCAGCTACACAGGGTTTCGTCCCTATGGCTACACCTTC,CASSYTGFRPYGYTF
TRBV28,TRBJ2-5,NA,NA,TGTGCCAGCAGTTCCCCTAGGGGGGCTCGAGAGACCCAGTACTTC,CASSSPRGARETQYF
TRBV2,TRBJ1-5,once,TRBD1,TGTGCCAGCGGTCGGACAGGCGGAAGCAATCAGCCCCAGCATTTT,CASGRTGGSNQPQHF
TRBV5-6,TRBJ2-1,NA,TRBD2,TGTGCCAGCAGCGGACTTAGCGGGAGTAACGATGAGCAGTTCTTC,CASSGLSGSNDEQFF
TRBV5-6,TRBJ2-5,NA,NA,TGTGCCAGCAGCCGGGACTTTGGCCAAGAGACCCAGTACTTC,CASSRDFGQETQYF
TRBV29-1,TRBJ1-1,NA,NA,TGCAGCGTTGACCGCCTCGTGGGGGTTGGCACTGAAGCTTTCTTT,CSVDRLVGVGTEAFF
TRBV9,TRBJ2-1,many,TRBD2,TGTGCCAGCAGCGTAGTTGGGACTAGCGATTACAATGAGCAGTTCTTC,CASSVVGTSDYNEQFF
TRBV27,TRBJ2-1,NA,NA,TGTGCCAGCAGTTTACAGGGGAACGAGCAGTTCTTC,CASSLQGNEQFF
TRBV5-1,TRBJ2-3,NA,NA,TGCGCCAGCAGCTTCCGGCAGGGGAGAACAGATACGCAGTATTTT,CASSFRQGRTDTQYF
TRBV7-6,TRBJ2-7,NA,NA,TGTGCCAGCAGCTTTTCTCCCAGAGGCCTCTACGAGCAGTACTTC,CASSFSPRGLYEQYF
TRBV7-3,TRBJ2-1,few,NA,TGTGCCAGCAGCTCAGGCTCTCACAATGAGCAGTTCTTC,CASSSGSHNEQFF
TRBV7-8,TRBJ2-2,NA,TRBD2,TGTGCCAGCAGTCGAGCGGGAACCACCGGGGAGCTGTTTTTT,CASSRAGTTGELFF
TRBV2,TRBJ1-4,NA,NA,TGTGCCAGCAGTGAATATATTCAGGCCCCTCAGGAAAAACTGTTTTTT,CASSEYIQAPQEKLFF
TRBV7-9,TRBJ2-7,few,NA,TGTGCCAGCAGCTCCTCAGCCGGCGAGCAGTACTTC,CASSSSAGEQYF
TRBV27,TRBJ1-4,few,NA,TGTGCCAGCAGTAGGGACTTAAATGAAAAACTGTTTTTT,CASSRDLNEKLFF
TRBV18,TRBJ1-3,once,NA,TGTGCCAGCTCACCTAACGACTCTGGAAACACCATATATTTT,CASSPNDSGNTIYF
TRBV6-7,TRBJ2-7,NA,TRBD1,TGTGCCAGAGGGGACAGGGGGCTCTACGAGCAGTACTTC,CARGDRGLYEQYF
TRBV29-1,TRBJ2-3,few,NA,TGCAGCGCAGTGACAGCAGATACGCAGTATTTT,CSAVTADTQYF
TRBV5-1,TRBJ1-5,many,NA,TGCGCCAGCAGCTTGTCAGGAGGCAATCAGCCCCAGCATTTT,CASSLSGGNQPQHF
TRBV7-3,TRBJ2-2,NA,NA,TGTGCCAGCGGCGACCCTGCGAGTACCGGGGAGCTGTTTTTT,CASGDPASTGELFF
TRBV6-6,TRBJ1-1,NA,NA,TGTGCCATCTCACGGGGGGCCCTCTCGTACAACACTGAAGCTTTCTTT,CAISRGALSYNTEAFF
TRBV30,TRBJ1-2,NA,NA,TGTGCCTGGAGTGCACAGATTAACTATGGCTACACCTTC,CAWSAQINYGYTF
TRBV28,TRBJ1-4,NA,NA,TGCGCCAGTACAGGGTCGATAGAAAAACTGTTTTTT,CASTGSIEKLFF
TRBV11-2,TRBJ2-5,NA,NA,TGTGCCAGCAGCTTAGGGGTGGTGGCAAACCTGGGGACCCAGTACTTC,CASSLGVVANLGTQYF
TRBV7-9,TRBJ1-4,NA,TRBD1,TGTGCCAGCAGCACCACAGGGGGAGTGTTTTTT,CASSTTGGVFF
TRBV7-2,TRBJ2-1,NA,NA,TGTGCCAGCAGCCCCACTAGCATGGGCAATGAGCAGTTCTTC,CASSPTSMGNEQFF
TRBV14,TRBJ2-5,NA,TRBD2,TGTGCCAGCAGCCAATTGGCTAGCGGGAGTTTAGGAGAGACCCAGTACTTC,CASSQLASGSLGETQYF
TRBV18,TRBJ2-1,NA,NA,TGTGCCAGCTCACCGCGTACAGTTGACAATGAGCAGTTCTTC,CASSPRTVDNEQFF
TRBV15,TRBJ2-3,NA,NA,TGTGCCACCAGCAGAGCCCCGCCAGGGGGGGTGGATACGCAGTATTTT,CATSRAPPGGVDTQYF
TRBV4-1,TRBJ1-1,many,NA,TGCGCCAGCAGCCAAGGCCTTACAGGGAACACTGAAGCTTTCTTT,CASSQGLTGNTEAFF
TRBV19,TRBJ1-2,NA,TRBD1,TGTGCCAGTAGGCCGGGACAGGGGGCAAACTATGGCTACACCTTC,CASRPGQGANYGYTF
TRBV7-9,TRBJ2-1,few,TRBD2,TGTGCCAGCAGCTACCGGACTAGCGGACACAATGAGCAGTTCTTC,CASSYRTSGHNEQFF
TRBV6-6,TRBJ2-5,NA,TRBD2,TGTGCCAGCAGTTACTCGCGGCGGGAGCTTACCGAGACCCAGTACTTC,CASSYSRRELTETQYF
TRBV29-1,TRBJ1-1,once,NA,TGCAGCGTCGATATCCAGGTGGGCGCTGAAGCTTTCTTT,CSVDIQVGAEAFF
TRBV7-3,TRBJ2-7,once,NA,TGTGCCAGCAGCTTAGGGCCAGGGTACTACGAGCAGTACTTC,CASSLGPGYYEQYF